This T cell receptor (beta chain) was documented in a study of blood T cell repertoires in COVID-19. Profiling relied on immunoSEQ multiplex PCR, and the TCRdb table lists in-frame clones only, not all of them. This sample has approximately 110,000 clones, with more than 70% found just once. The specimen was peripheral blood. This TCR derives from a woman of 80 years or more with COVID-19, enrolled during active disease.

DNA for the CDR3: TGTGCCAGCACCCTTAGCGGCCCCGCCTGGACTAGCGCGATCTACGAGCAGTACTTC. Protein sequence: CASTLSGPAWTSAIYEQYF. The chain carries TRBV7-2 and TRBJ2-7; 9 positions match TRBD2. The CDR3 is 19 residues long. In germline, CDR1 is SGHTA, CDR2 FQGNSA. V lost 7 bases, J lost 3 bases, and 22 bases stayed unmatched.